These T cell receptor beta chains were read from a single sample in a study of vaccination effects on CD4 cells after COVID-19. Sequenced by immunoSEQ multiplex PCR; TCRdb stores in-frame clones only, minus some. The sample has tens of thousands of clones, around 73% seen once. Antigen specificity for these receptors is unknown. The source material was CD4+ T cells from PBMCs cultured without peptide, sampled before COVID-19 vaccination. The receptors here all came from a human donor who received a COVID-19 vaccine. CDR3s include the opening cysteine and the closing phenylalanine or tryptophan. The order of the fields is D gene, CDR3 length, clone size, V gene, J gene, CDR3 DNA, CDR3 protein. A D gene is named only where the DNA matches it firmly. A row's size may be missing; if present it is once, few, many or a size class.

d_call: -
cdr3_length: 18
clone_size: -
v_call: TRBV27
j_call: TRBJ1-5
cdr3_nt: TGTGCCAGCAGTTTAGGCAGGGGCGAAATTTATAGCAATCAGCCCCAGCATTTT
cdr3_aa: CASSLGRGEIYSNQPQHF

d_call: -
cdr3_length: 13
clone_size: -
v_call: TRBV30
j_call: TRBJ1-2
cdr3_nt: TGTGCCTGGAGTGTACACCTTAACTATGGCTACACCTTC
cdr3_aa: CAWSVHLNYGYTF

d_call: -
cdr3_length: 15
clone_size: -
v_call: TRBV5-5
j_call: TRBJ1-2
cdr3_nt: TGTGCCAGCAGTCCGGGCCGAGGCGGCCTAAATGGCTACACCTTC
cdr3_aa: CASSPGRGGLNGYTF

d_call: -
cdr3_length: 16
clone_size: -
v_call: TRBV11-2
j_call: TRBJ1-6
cdr3_nt: TGTGCCAGCAGCCCCCTCCGGTTTTCGGGTAATTCACCCCTCCACTTT
cdr3_aa: CASSPLRFSGNSPLHF

d_call: -
cdr3_length: 13
clone_size: few
v_call: TRBV7-3
j_call: TRBJ2-2
cdr3_nt: TGTGCCAGCAGCTTAACGATCACCGGGGAGCTGTTTTTT
cdr3_aa: CASSLTITGELFF

d_call: -
cdr3_length: 14
clone_size: -
v_call: TRBV13
j_call: TRBJ2-3
cdr3_nt: TGTGCCAGCAGCACTGGACACTACACAGATACGCAGTATTTT
cdr3_aa: CASSTGHYTDTQYF

d_call: -
cdr3_length: 18
clone_size: -
v_call: TRBV30
j_call: TRBJ2-1
cdr3_nt: TGTGCCTCCGAAGAGGACCAGTGGGGTTATAGCTCCTACAATGAGCAGTTCTTC
cdr3_aa: CASEEDQWGYSSYNEQFF

d_call: TRBD1
cdr3_length: 13
clone_size: few
v_call: TRBV10-3
j_call: TRBJ2-7
cdr3_nt: TGTGCCACCTTACCGGGACAGGACTACGAGCAGTACTTC
cdr3_aa: CATLPGQDYEQYF

d_call: -
cdr3_length: 12
clone_size: once
v_call: TRBV6-5
j_call: TRBJ1-2
cdr3_nt: TGTGCCAGCAGTCTGGCAGGTTACGGCTACACCTTC
cdr3_aa: CASSLAGYGYTF

d_call: TRBD2
cdr3_length: 17
clone_size: -
v_call: TRBV9
j_call: TRBJ2-2
cdr3_nt: TGTGCCAGCAGCGTACTCGGGACTAGCGGGAACACCGGGGAGCTGTTTTTT
cdr3_aa: CASSVLGTSGNTGELFF

d_call: TRBD2
cdr3_length: 18
clone_size: once
v_call: TRBV10-3
j_call: TRBJ2-5
cdr3_nt: TGTGCCATCAGTGAGTGGGGTAGCGGGAGTCCCAAGAGGGAGACCCAGTACTTC
cdr3_aa: CAISEWGSGSPKRETQYF

d_call: -
cdr3_length: 15
clone_size: -
v_call: TRBV9
j_call: TRBJ1-1
cdr3_nt: TGTGCCAGCAGCGTTCGCGCTGGACTGAACACTGAAGCTTTCTTT
cdr3_aa: CASSVRAGLNTEAFF

d_call: -
cdr3_length: 16
clone_size: -
v_call: TRBV6-2/TRBV6-3
j_call: TRBJ2-1
cdr3_nt: TGTGCCAGCAGCCAGGACCCCCGGCGGATATACAATGAGCAGTTCTTC
cdr3_aa: CASSQDPRRIYNEQFF

d_call: -
cdr3_length: 15
clone_size: few
v_call: TRBV19
j_call: TRBJ1-5
cdr3_nt: TGTGCCAGTAGTACTAGGGTGTTGGGCAATCAGCCCCAGCATTTT
cdr3_aa: CASSTRVLGNQPQHF

d_call: TRBD2
cdr3_length: 14
clone_size: -
v_call: TRBV7-2
j_call: TRBJ2-1
cdr3_nt: TGTGCCAGCAGCATGGGACTAGCGCGCAATGAGCAGTTCTTC
cdr3_aa: CASSMGLARNEQFF

d_call: -
cdr3_length: 14
clone_size: -
v_call: TRBV11-2
j_call: TRBJ2-5
cdr3_nt: TGTGCCAGCAGCTTATCGTTGGGGAAAGAGACCCAGTACTTC
cdr3_aa: CASSLSLGKETQYF

d_call: -
cdr3_length: 12
clone_size: -
v_call: TRBV29-1
j_call: TRBJ2-3
cdr3_nt: TGCAGCGTTATGGACGGCACAGATACGCAGTATTTT
cdr3_aa: CSVMDGTDTQYF

d_call: -
cdr3_length: 15
clone_size: few
v_call: TRBV27
j_call: TRBJ1-2
cdr3_nt: TGTGCCAGCAGTGACGTTGGACACACAAGTTATGGCTACACCTTC
cdr3_aa: CASSDVGHTSYGYTF

d_call: -
cdr3_length: 14
clone_size: -
v_call: TRBV28
j_call: TRBJ1-2
cdr3_nt: TGTGCCAGCATGGCAGGATCTACTAACTATGGCTACACCTTC
cdr3_aa: CASMAGSTNYGYTF

d_call: TRBD1
cdr3_length: 15
clone_size: once
v_call: TRBV19
j_call: TRBJ1-6
cdr3_nt: TGTGCCAGTACCCCGGGACAGCGATATAATTCACCCCTCCACTTT
cdr3_aa: CASTPGQRYNSPLHF

d_call: -
cdr3_length: 17
clone_size: -
v_call: TRBV4-1
j_call: TRBJ2-3
cdr3_nt: TGCGCCAGCAGCTTCCCCAGGGAGACGGGCGCCACAGATACGCAGTATTTT
cdr3_aa: CASSFPRETGATDTQYF

d_call: TRBD2
cdr3_length: 21
clone_size: -
v_call: TRBV4-1
j_call: TRBJ2-3
cdr3_nt: TGCGCCAGCAGCCCCCAGCCGGGACTAGCGGGGGATACCTCATTCACAGATACGCAGTATTTT
cdr3_aa: CASSPQPGLAGDTSFTDTQYF

d_call: TRBD1
cdr3_length: 15
clone_size: few
v_call: TRBV5-4
j_call: TRBJ1-2
cdr3_nt: TGTGCCAGCAGCTTGGCCGGGACAGGCCTCTATGGCTACACCTTC
cdr3_aa: CASSLAGTGLYGYTF

d_call: -
cdr3_length: 16
clone_size: -
v_call: TRBV10-3
j_call: TRBJ2-2
cdr3_nt: TGTGCCGCCGCCCCTAGGGACATCGCGAACACCGGGGAGCTGTTTTTT
cdr3_aa: CAAAPRDIANTGELFF